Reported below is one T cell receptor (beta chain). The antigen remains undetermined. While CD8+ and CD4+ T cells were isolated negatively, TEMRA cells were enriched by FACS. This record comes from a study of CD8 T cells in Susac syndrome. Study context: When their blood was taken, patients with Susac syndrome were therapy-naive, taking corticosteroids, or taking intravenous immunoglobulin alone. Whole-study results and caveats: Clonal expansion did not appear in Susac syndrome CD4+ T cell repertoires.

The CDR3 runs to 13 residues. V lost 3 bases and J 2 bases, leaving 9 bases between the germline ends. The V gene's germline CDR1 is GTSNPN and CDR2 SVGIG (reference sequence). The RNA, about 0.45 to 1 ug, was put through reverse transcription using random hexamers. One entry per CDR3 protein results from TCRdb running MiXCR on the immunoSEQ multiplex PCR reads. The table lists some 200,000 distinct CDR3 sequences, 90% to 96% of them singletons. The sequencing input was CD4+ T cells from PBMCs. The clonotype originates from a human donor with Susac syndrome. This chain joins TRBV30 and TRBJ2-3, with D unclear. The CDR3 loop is CAWSPPNTDTQYF. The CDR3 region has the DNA TGTGCCTGGAGCCCCCCTAACACAGATACGCAGTATTTT.